The 14 T cell receptor beta chains listed next were all sequenced from one sample in a study of shared clonotypes between healthy human individuals. Libraries were prepared by immunoSEQ multiplex PCR; TCRdb keeps only in-frame clonotypes and omits some of them. The data contain some 240,000 clones, about 69% of them singletons. Sequenced sample: memory CD4+ T cells sorted from blood. The subset: CD45RA-negative fraction. All receptors derive from a man aged 25-45 years in good health.

The chain combines TRBV7-9 with TRBJ1-1, with no clear D. The germline CDR1 and CDR2 sequences are SEHNR and FQNEAQ (reference sequence). The CDR3 totals 14 residues. The ends were cut back, 1 base at V and 3 bases at J, with 9 bases in the middle. The CDR3 reads CASSLVRGYTEAFF. The CDR3 DNA reads as TGTGCCAGCAGCTTAGTGCGGGGATACACTGAAGCTTTCTTT.

CDR3 protein: CASSPGQIEAFF. In DNA form, the CDR3 reads TGTGCCAGCTCACCAGGCCAGATTGAAGCTTTCTTT. J is TRBJ1-1 and V is TRBV18; D not resolved. The CDR3 covers 12 residues. The germline gives CDR1 KGHSH, CDR2 LQKENI. Trimming removed 2 bases at V and 7 bases at J, with 8 bases between.

This chain connects TRBV6-6 to TRBJ2-5; the match to TRBD1 covers 12 bases. The V segment lost 6 bases and the J segment 5 bases; nucleotides outside the gene matches: 4. The V gene's germline CDR1 is MNHNY and CDR2 SVGAGI (reference sequence). The length of the CDR3 is 14 residues. CDR3 sequence reads: CASRGTGGVETQYF. CDR3 sequence (DNA): TGTGCCAGCAGGGGGACAGGGGGCGTGGAGACCCAGTACTTC.

This clone was picked up one time. V is TRBV5-1 and J is TRBJ2-5; TRBD2 agrees at 12 bases. The germline V gene encodes CDR1 SGHRS and CDR2 YFSETQ. The CDR3 spans 15 residues. J was trimmed by 5 bases and V by 4 bases; bases with no gene match: 6. CDR3 nucleotide sequence: TGCGCCAGCAGCGAGGCACTAGCGGGAGGCGAGACCCAGTACTTC. Its translation is CASSEALAGGETQYF.

The chain carries TRBV29-1 and TRBJ1-5, with 7 bases aligning to TRBD1. V lost 5 bases to trimming and J lost 6 bases; unmatched junction nucleotides: 10. The CDR3 has 14 amino acids. Germline loops: CDR1 SQVTM, CDR2 ANQGSEA. The CDR3 is CSVKTTGLGQPQHF. DNA of the CDR3: TGCAGCGTTAAAACGACAGGGTTGGGTCAGCCCCAGCATTTT.

The J gene is TRBJ2-2, the V gene TRBV5-1; a weak D match, TRBD2 (6 bases). The V gene's germline CDR1 is SGHRS and CDR2 YFSETQ. With 4 bases removed from V and 4 bases from J, the gap between germline ends came to 14 bases. The CDR3 is made up of 15 amino acids. The CDR3 bases are TGCGCCAGCAGCCCCGGGAGATTAGGCACCGGGGAGCTGTTTTTT. Residues: CASSPGRLGTGELFF.

V is TRBV11-3 and J is TRBJ2-3, with TRBD1 identical over 12 bases. Germline V gene data show CDR1 as SGHNT and CDR2 as YENEEA. The junction had 7 bases not matched to a gene; V was cut back by 5 bases and J by 4 bases. This CDR3 is built from 16 residues. The CDR3 here is CASSTGTGGAADTQYF. As DNA, the CDR3 is TGTGCCAGCAGCACCGGGACAGGGGGCGCCGCAGATACGCAGTATTTT.

This clone showed up just a few times. The rearrangement uses TRBV6-1 and TRBJ2-7; possible D gene TRBD2, 5 bases. This CDR3 is built from 14 residues. Trimming stripped 11 bases from V and 0 bases from J, with 17 bases between. Germline CDR1 is MNHNS and CDR2 is SASEGT. The DNA of the CDR3 is TGTGCCTTTTTCGGCGGGCCGCCCTCCTACGAGCAGTACTTC. Its translation is CAFFGGPPSYEQYF.

The chain combines TRBV6-5 with TRBJ2-5; the D gene is possibly TRBD2 (5 bases). The CDR3 consists of 12 residues. Looked up from germline, CDR1 is MNHEY and CDR2 is SVGAGI. V was pared by 5 bases and J by 5 bases, with 9 bases between. CDR3 residues: CASSDYGETQYF. Written as DNA, the CDR3 is TGTGCCAGCAGTGACTACGGTGAGACCCAGTACTTC.

The V gene is TRBV10-3, the J gene TRBJ2-6; D is unresolved. Deletions cut 9 bases from V and 1 base from J, with 10 bases between. The germline CDR1 and CDR2 sequences are ENHRY and SYGVKD. The CDR3 totals 14 residues. The CDR3 spells CAITASSGANVLTF. As DNA, the CDR3 is TGTGCCATAACGGCGAGTTCTGGGGCCAACGTCCTGACTTTC.

The chain links TRBV27 to TRBJ2-7, with 11 bases that match TRBD2. After removal of 7 bases from V and 2 bases from J, the junction contained 10 bases not matched to a gene. This CDR3 has 16 amino acids. Germline lookup yields CDR1 MNHEY and CDR2 SMNVEV (reference sequence). CDR3 DNA: TGTGCCAGCAAACGGCTAGCGGGAGGTAGTACCTACGAGCAGTACTTC. Its translation: CASKRLAGGSTYEQYF.

The CDR3 is CASSLAGTGVGKNIQYF. The CDR3 DNA follows: TGCGCCAGCAGCTTGGCTGGGACAGGGGTTGGCAAAAACATTCAGTACTTC. The chain employs TRBV5-1 and TRBJ2-4; the match to TRBD1 covers 10 bases. V lost 0 bases to trimming and J lost 3 bases; unmatched junction nucleotides: 6. CDR3 length equals 17 residues. Germline loops: CDR1 SGHRS, CDR2 YFSETQ.

V is TRBV10-3 and J is TRBJ1-1, with 10 positions matching TRBD1. CDR1 is ENHRY, CDR2 SYGVKD, per germline. Trimming at V came to 3 bases and at J to 12 bases, leaving 10 bases not matched to a gene. The CDR3 is 14 amino acids. CDR3 coding DNA: TGTGCCATCAGTGATCCCAGACAGGGGGCTCAACCTTTCTTT. It is translated as CAISDPRQGAQPFF.

This clone occurred a few times. The J gene is TRBJ2-2, the V gene TRBV28; D unclear. Deletions cut 3 bases from V and 1 base from J, with 3 bases between. Germline V gene sequence: CDR1 MDHEN, CDR2 SYDVKM. The CDR3 is made up of 13 amino acids. The DNA of the CDR3 is TGTGCCAGCAGTTTGTGGAACACCGGGGAGCTGTTTTTT. This encodes CASSLWNTGELFF.